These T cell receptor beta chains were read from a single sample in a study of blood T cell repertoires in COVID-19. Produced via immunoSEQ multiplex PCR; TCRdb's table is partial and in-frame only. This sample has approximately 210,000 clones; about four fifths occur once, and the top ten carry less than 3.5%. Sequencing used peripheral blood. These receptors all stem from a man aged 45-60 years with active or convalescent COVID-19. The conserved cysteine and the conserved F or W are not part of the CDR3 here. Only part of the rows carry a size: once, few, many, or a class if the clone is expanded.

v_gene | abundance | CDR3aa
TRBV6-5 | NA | ASSYSTGKLF
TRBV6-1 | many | ASSEAGAQNIQY
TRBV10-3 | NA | AISSPSGTYGYT
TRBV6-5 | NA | ASREGIHKETQY
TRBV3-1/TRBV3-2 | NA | ASSHSRTGTATGELF
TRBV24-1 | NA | ATSGGGNNYGYT
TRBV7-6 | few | ASSQTETSEAF
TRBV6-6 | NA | ASSATTNYGYT
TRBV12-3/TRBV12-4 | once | ASNGQYNEQF
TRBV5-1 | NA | ASPGEAGYT
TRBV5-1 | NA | ASSSNLYSYEQY
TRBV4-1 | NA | ASSPGQGFTDTQY
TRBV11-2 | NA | ASSLGGRAYEQY
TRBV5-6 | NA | ASSPTTNYGYT
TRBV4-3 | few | ASSQDPTGDGYT
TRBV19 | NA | ASSILSLTSVSYNEQF
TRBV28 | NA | ASSLGSRNYGYT